This TCR beta chain is drawn from a study of blood T cell repertoires in COVID-19. The V end lost 3 bases, the J end lost 4 bases, and 9 bases lay between the germline ends. Germline loops: CDR1 MRHNA, CDR2 SNTAGT. The CDR3 spans 13 residues. Only in-frame clones appear in the TCRdb table, and some are missing; sequencing was by immunoSEQ multiplex PCR. Of 50,000 to 65,000 clones in the sample, about 90% are singletons; the top ten hold 7.3%. The material sequenced was peripheral blood. The receptor comes from a woman aged 55-70 years with active or convalescent COVID-19. The chain recombines TRBV6-4 with TRBJ1-1; D ambiguous. In DNA, the CDR3 is TGTGCCAGCAGTGAGGCCCCGGGCACTGAAGCTTTCTTT. Translated, it gives CASSEAPGTEAFF.